This T cell receptor beta chain emerged from a study of shared clonotypes between healthy human individuals. In regard to this clone: Antigen unknown.

Whole-study findings and limits: Inspection by rarefaction showed sorted-subset sequencing to be incomplete despite large depth. Clonotype sharing among donors likely depends on sequencing depth. In general, naive subsets displayed greater estimated richness than memory subsets did.

Donors, healthy HIV-negative adults, lacked recent acute infections or vaccinations. Generated by immunoSEQ multiplex PCR, the TCRdb table keeps only in-frame clones and is missing some. The sample carries hundreds of thousands of clones, over 65% recorded once. Germline lookup yields CDR1 KGHSH and CDR2 LQKENI. The CDR3 contains 17 residues. Trimming stripped 3 bases from V and 8 bases from J, with 23 bases between. This rearrangement joins TRBV18 to TRBJ2-1; no definite D call. The specimen was memory CD4+ T cells sorted from blood. Subset meaning: CD45RA-negative fraction. The TCR sequence derives from a man between 25 and 39 years old in good health. CDR3 in amino acids: CASSPSGVRRVYHEQFF. CDR3 coding DNA: TGTGCCAGCTCACCTTCGGGTGTGAGGAGAGTTTATCATGAGCAGTTCTTC. Full variable domain (missing parts from reference TRBV18 and TRBJ2-1): NAGVMQNPRHLVRRRGQEARLRCSPMKGHSHVYWYRQLPEEGLKFMVYLQKENIIDESGMPKERFSAEFPKEGPSILRIQQVVRGDSAAYFCASSPSGVRRVYHEQFFGPGTRLTVL.